A single sample is the source of the 20 T cell receptor beta chains below, sequenced in a study of blood T cell repertoires in COVID-19. Measured with immunoSEQ multiplex PCR; TCRdb has only the in-frame clones, and not every one. The top ten hold roughly 17% of the sample, which has some 100,000 clones, approximately 88% seen once. The sample was peripheral blood. The receptors here all came from a woman aged 55-70 years with acute or convalescent COVID-19.

The chain carries TRBV5-1 and TRBJ2-5, with 14 bases lining up with TRBD2. The CDR3 is 17 amino acids. The V gene's germline CDR1 is SGHRS and CDR2 YFSETQ. V trimming: 4 bases; J trimming: 5 bases; junction bases outside the gene matches: 10. The CDR3 nucleotides are TGCGCCAGCAGCCCCAGGACTAGCGGGGGGCATTGGGAGACCCAGTACTTC. Its translation is CASSPRTSGGHWETQYF.

J is TRBJ1-1 and V is TRBV3-1 (or the pseudogene TRBV3-2), with TRBD1 as a possible D gene (5 bases). The CDR3 has 14 amino acids. CDR1 and CDR2 (germline): LGHDT, YNNKEL (reference sequence). V was shortened by 3 bases and J by 8 bases, with 16 bases between the two germline ends. The CDR3 here is CASSHRTQVEEAFF. CDR3 sequence (DNA): TGTGCCAGCAGCCATCGGACACAGGTAGAAGAAGCTTTCTTT.

The chain has TRBV5-8 and TRBJ2-1; D not resolved. This CDR3 is built from 13 residues. Germline V gene data show CDR1 as SGHTS and CDR2 as YDEGEE. V lost 0 bases to trimming and J lost 6 bases, with 7 bases between them. The CDR3 protein is CASSLVSGNEQFF. CDR3 sequence (DNA): TGTGCCAGCAGCTTGGTCTCAGGCAATGAGCAGTTCTTC.

V usage is TRBV9 and J usage is TRBJ1-3; 7 bases agree with TRBD1. The CDR3 sequence is 13 residues long. V lost 0 bases and J lost 9; bases outside the gene matches: 3. Germline values: CDR1 SGDLS, CDR2 YYNGEE. The CDR3 DNA reads TGTGCCAGCAGCGTAGAGGCAGGGGGCACCATATATTTT. Translating it yields CASSVEAGGTIYF.

This clone has more than one count but fewer than ten. This rearrangement joins TRBV5-1 to TRBJ1-2; 8 positions agree with TRBD1. J gave up 4 bases and V 1 base, and 6 bases lay outside the gene matches. The CDR3 runs 15 residues. Germline V gene lookup returns CDR1 SGHRS and CDR2 YFSETQ. CDR3 protein: CASSLSAGGAYGYTF. The CDR3 DNA sequence: TGCGCCAGCAGCTTGTCGGCAGGGGGCGCCTATGGCTACACCTTC.

In DNA form, the CDR3 reads TGTGCCCACTCCCCAGGCAATTTCAAAGCCGGGGAGCTGTTTTTT. This sequence encodes CAHSPGNFKAGELFF. The chain is built from TRBV30 and TRBJ2-2, with D uncertain. Trimming removed 8 bases at V and 6 bases at J, with 22 bases between. The germline V gene has CDR1 GTSNPN and CDR2 SVGIG (reference sequence). The CDR3 extends over 15 amino acids.

V is TRBV5-1 and J is TRBJ2-2; 11 nucleotides agree with TRBD2. The V gene end was trimmed by 1 base and the J gene end by 4 bases; junction bases not matched to a gene: 3. CDR1 and CDR2 from the germline V gene are SGHRS and YFSETQ. This CDR3 spans 16 amino acids. The CDR3 coding sequence is TGCGCCAGCAGCTTGCTAGCGGGGGGCTTCACCGGGGAGCTGTTTTTT. It is translated as CASSLLAGGFTGELFF.

The chain uses TRBV30 and TRBJ1-6, with a tentative D call TRBD1 (6 bases). The CDR3 totals 17 residues. The germline V gene has CDR1 GTSNPN and CDR2 SVGIG (reference sequence). Trimming shortened V by 1 base and J by 0 bases, and 13 bases separated the two germline ends. CDR3 sequence reads: CAWSDRASSSYNSPLHF. The CDR3 coding sequence is TGTGCCTGGAGTGACAGGGCTTCGAGCTCCTATAATTCACCCCTCCACTTT.

The rearrangement joins TRBV19 to TRBJ1-6; TRBD1 might be the D (6 bases). Trimming cost V 9 bases and J 2 bases, with 8 bases left between them. The CDR3 length is 13 residues. Germline-derived CDR1 and CDR2 are LNHDA and SQIVND (reference sequence). The CDR3 DNA follows: TGTGCCAGCCGGGACACCTATAATTCACCCCTCCACTTT. It is translated as CASRDTYNSPLHF.

The gene calls are TRBV7-8 and TRBJ1-2; D perhaps matches TRBD1 (6 bases). The CDR3 spans 16 residues. Germline V gives CDR1 SGHVS, CDR2 FQNEAQ. Trimming removed 1 base at V and 5 bases at J, with 17 bases between. CDR3 in DNA: TGTGCCAGCAGCTTAGGCAGCCGGGACAAGGGGTATGGCTACACCTTC. This encodes CASSLGSRDKGYGYTF.

V usage is TRBV10-3 and J usage is TRBJ1-2, with 9 bases that match TRBD1. This CDR3 is 15 amino acids long. The V gene's germline CDR1 is ENHRY and CDR2 SYGVKD. V was clipped by 5 bases and J by 3 bases; unmatched bases: 7. The CDR3 DNA sequence: TGTGCCATCAGTCCCGGGACAGGGATAGACTATGGCTACACCTTC. It codes for CAISPGTGIDYGYTF.

This rearrangement joins TRBV4-3 to TRBJ1-2, with no clear D. Trimming left V 3 bases short and J 4 bases short, with 15 bases between. The CDR3 is made up of 15 amino acids. CDR1 is LGHNA and CDR2 is YSLEER in the germline V gene. CDR3 in DNA: TGCGCCAGCAGCCAGCAGTTGGTGGGAGTCTATGGCTACACCTTC. Protein: CASSQQLVGVYGYTF.

V usage is TRBV7-9 and J usage is TRBJ1-1, with D perhaps TRBD1 (6 bases). Trimming removed 2 bases from V and 1 base from J, with 14 bases in between. Germline lookup yields CDR1 SEHNR and CDR2 FQNEAQ (reference sequence). This CDR3 contains 16 residues. The CDR3 sequence: CASSLLGGRTNTEAFF. The CDR3 bases are TGTGCCAGCAGCTTACTAGGGGGTCGGACGAACACTGAAGCTTTCTTT.

The rearrangement links TRBV7-9 to TRBJ2-7; D possibly corresponds to TRBD2 (6 bases). The V end was cut by 3 bases, the J end by 3 bases, with 12 bases between. The germline gives CDR1 SEHNR, CDR2 FQNEAQ (reference sequence). The CDR3 totals 14 residues. CDR3 bases: TGTGCCAGCAGCTTTGGGGGGTTGGGCTACGAGCAGTACTTC. It specifies CASSFGGLGYEQYF.

The V call is TRBV6-5, the J call TRBJ1-5, with TRBD1 matching 7 bases. Germline assignment: CDR1 MNHEY and CDR2 SVGAGI. V lost 4 bases and J lost 7; bases outside the gene matches: 10. The CDR3 totals 15 residues. As DNA, the CDR3 is TGTGCCAGCAGTTCAGAACGGACAGGTAAACAGCCCCAGCATTTT. Translated, it gives CASSSERTGKQPQHF.

V gene TRBV6-5 combines with J gene TRBJ2-5; 9 nucleotides match TRBD1. This CDR3 has 14 residues. V gave up 6 bases and J gave up 5 bases; unmatched junction bases: 7. Germline CDR1 and CDR2: MNHEY and SVGAGI. The CDR3 DNA reads as TGTGCCAGCAGCCAGGACAGGGGAAGGGAGACCCAGTACTTC. As protein: CASSQDRGRETQYF.

The V gene is TRBV11-2, the J gene TRBJ2-5; D is undetermined. CDR1 and CDR2 (germline): SGHAT, FQNNGV. With 2 bases removed from V and 4 bases from J, the gap between germline ends came to 11 bases. The CDR3 has 14 residues. The CDR3 spells CASSLNSGAETQYF. As DNA, the CDR3 is TGTGCCAGCAGCTTAAACTCGGGTGCAGAGACCCAGTACTTC.

CDR3 residues: CASSVGTAGNQPQHF. Here the CDR3 DNA reads TGTGCCAGCAGCGTAGGTACAGCGGGGAATCAGCCCCAGCATTTT. The rearrangement uses TRBV9 and TRBJ1-5; D remains ambiguous. In germline, CDR1 is SGDLS, CDR2 YYNGEE. V gave up 0 bases and J gave up 4 bases, with 11 bases separating them. The CDR3 spans 15 residues.

The chain combines TRBV7-2 with TRBJ2-3; 10 bases map to TRBD2. The CDR3 is 18 residues long. V lost 0 bases to trimming and J lost 6 bases; unmatched junction nucleotides: 12. The germline CDR1 and CDR2 sequences are SGHTA and FQGNSA. The CDR3 reads CASSLARGSGGSGDTQYF. CDR3 DNA: TGTGCCAGCAGCTTAGCGCGAGGTAGCGGGGGGTCGGGCGATACGCAGTATTTT.

The rearrangement links TRBV6-5 to TRBJ2-1, with TRBD2 matching 10 bases. The ends lost 5 bases at V and 4 bases at J; junction bases unmatched: 5. CDR3 size: 15 residues. Germline CDR1 reads MNHEY; CDR2 reads SVGAGI. Written as DNA, the CDR3 is TGTGCCAGCAGTCTACGGACTAGCGGTTACAATGAGCAGTTCTTC. It is translated as CASSLRTSGYNEQFF.